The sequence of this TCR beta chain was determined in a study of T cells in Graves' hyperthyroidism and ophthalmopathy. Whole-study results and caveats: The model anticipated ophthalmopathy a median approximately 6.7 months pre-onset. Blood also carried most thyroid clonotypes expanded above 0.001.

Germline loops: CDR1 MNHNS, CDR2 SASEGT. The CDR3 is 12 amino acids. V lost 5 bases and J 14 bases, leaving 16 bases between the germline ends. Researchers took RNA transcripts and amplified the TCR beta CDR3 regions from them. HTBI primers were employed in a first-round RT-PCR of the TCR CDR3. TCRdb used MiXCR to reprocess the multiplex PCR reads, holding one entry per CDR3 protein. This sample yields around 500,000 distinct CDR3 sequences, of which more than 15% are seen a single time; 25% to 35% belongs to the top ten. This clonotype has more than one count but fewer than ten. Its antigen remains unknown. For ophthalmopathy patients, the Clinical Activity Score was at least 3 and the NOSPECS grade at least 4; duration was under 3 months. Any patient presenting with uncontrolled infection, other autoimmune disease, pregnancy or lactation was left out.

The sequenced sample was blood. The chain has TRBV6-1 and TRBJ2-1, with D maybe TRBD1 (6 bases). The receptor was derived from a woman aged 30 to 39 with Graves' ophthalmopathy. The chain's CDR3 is CASSPGVSEEFF. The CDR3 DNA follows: TGTGCCAGCAGTCCAGGGGTTTCGGAGGAGTTCTTC.